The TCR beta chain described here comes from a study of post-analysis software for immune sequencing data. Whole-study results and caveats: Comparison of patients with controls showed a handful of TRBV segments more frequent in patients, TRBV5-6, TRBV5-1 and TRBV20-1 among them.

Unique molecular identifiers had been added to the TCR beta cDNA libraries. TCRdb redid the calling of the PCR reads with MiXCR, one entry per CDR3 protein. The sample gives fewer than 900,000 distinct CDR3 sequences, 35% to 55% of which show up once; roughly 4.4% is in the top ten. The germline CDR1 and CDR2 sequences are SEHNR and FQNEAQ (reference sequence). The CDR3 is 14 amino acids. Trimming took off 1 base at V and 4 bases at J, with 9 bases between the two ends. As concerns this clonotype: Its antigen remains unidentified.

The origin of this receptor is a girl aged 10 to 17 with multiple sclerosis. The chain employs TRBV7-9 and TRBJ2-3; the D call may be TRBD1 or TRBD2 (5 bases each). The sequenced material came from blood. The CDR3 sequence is CASSLEGRADTQYF. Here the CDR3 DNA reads TGTGCCAGCAGCTTAGAGGGGAGAGCAGATACGCAGTATTTT.